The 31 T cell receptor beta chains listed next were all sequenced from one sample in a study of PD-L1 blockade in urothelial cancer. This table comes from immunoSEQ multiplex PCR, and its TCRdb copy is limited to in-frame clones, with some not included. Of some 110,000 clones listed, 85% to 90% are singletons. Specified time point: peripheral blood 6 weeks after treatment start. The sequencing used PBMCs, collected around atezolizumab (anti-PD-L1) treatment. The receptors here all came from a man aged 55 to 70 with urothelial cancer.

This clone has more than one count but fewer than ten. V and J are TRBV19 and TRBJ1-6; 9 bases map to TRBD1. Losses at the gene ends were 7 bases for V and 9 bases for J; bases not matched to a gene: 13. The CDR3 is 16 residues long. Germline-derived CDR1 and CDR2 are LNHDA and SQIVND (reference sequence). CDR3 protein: CASTDYPGQGISPLHF. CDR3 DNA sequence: TGTGCCAGTACGGACTATCCGGGACAGGGAATTTCACCCCTCCACTTT.

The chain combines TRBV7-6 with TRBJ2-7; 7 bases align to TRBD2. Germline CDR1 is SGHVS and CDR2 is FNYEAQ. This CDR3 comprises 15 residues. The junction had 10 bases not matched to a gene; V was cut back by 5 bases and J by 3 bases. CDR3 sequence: CASSPSVASGYEQYF. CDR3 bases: TGTGCCAGCAGCCCTAGCGTGGCTAGCGGCTACGAGCAGTACTTC.

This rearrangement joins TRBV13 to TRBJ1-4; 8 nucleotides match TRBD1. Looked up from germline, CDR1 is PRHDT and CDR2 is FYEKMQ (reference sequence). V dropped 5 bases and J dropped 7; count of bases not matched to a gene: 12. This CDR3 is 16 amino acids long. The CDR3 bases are TGTGCCAGCAGCCCTCAATCAGGGGGCAGGGCTGAAAAACTGTTTTTT. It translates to CASSPQSGGRAEKLFF.

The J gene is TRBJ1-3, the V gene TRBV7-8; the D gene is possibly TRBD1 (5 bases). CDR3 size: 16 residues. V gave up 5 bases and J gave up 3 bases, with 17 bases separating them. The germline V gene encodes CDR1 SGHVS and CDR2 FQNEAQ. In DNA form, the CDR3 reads TGTGCCAGCAGCCATGGGGGGGGAAATAGTGGAAACACCATATATTTT. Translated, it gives CASSHGGGNSGNTIYF. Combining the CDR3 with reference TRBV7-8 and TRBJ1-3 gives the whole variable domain GAGVSQSPRYKVAKRGQDVALRCDPISGHVSLFWYQQALGQGPEFLTYFQNEAQLDKSGLPSDRFFAERPEGSVSTLKIQRTQQEDSAVYLCASSHGGGNSGNTIYFGEGSWLTVV.

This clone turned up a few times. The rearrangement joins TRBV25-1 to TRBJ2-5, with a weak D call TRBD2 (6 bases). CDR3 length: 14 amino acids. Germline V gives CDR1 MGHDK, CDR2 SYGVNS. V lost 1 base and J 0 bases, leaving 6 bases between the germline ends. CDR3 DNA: TGTGCCAGCAGTGAATGGAGGGACCAAGAGACCCAGTACTTC. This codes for CASSEWRDQETQYF.

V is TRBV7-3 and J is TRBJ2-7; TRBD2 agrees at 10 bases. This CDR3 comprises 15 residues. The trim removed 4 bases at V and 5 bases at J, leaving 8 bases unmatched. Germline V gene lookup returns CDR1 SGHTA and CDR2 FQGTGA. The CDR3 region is CASSSIPGLANEQYF. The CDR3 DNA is TGTGCCAGCAGCTCGATTCCGGGACTAGCGAACGAGCAGTACTTC.

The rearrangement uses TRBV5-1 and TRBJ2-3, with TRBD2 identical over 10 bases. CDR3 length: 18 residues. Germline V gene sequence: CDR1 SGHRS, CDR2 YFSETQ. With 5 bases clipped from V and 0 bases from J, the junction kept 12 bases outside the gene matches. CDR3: CASSYTGTSVSSTDTQYF. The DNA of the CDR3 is TGCGCCAGCAGTTACACCGGGACTAGCGTGTCTAGCACAGATACGCAGTATTTT. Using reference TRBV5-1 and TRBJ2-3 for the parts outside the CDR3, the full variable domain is KAGVTQTPRYLIKTRGQQVTLSCSPISGHRSVSWYQQTPGQGLQFLFEYFSETQRNKGNFPGRFSGRQFSNSRSEMNVSTLELGDSALYLCASSYTGTSVSSTDTQYFGPGTRLTVL.

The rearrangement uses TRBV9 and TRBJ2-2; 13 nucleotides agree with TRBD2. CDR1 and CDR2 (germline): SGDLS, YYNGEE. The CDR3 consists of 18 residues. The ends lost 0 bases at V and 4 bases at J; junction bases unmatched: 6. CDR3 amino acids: CASSVGGLAGAPTGELFF. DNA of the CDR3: TGTGCCAGCAGCGTAGGAGGACTAGCGGGGGCCCCCACCGGGGAGCTGTTTTTT.

Here the CDR3 reads CASSLNSQNTEAFF. The CDR3 DNA reads TGTGCCAGCTCACTCAATTCCCAGAACACTGAAGCTTTCTTT. The chain uses TRBV18 and TRBJ1-1; D gene uncertain. CDR1 is KGHSH, CDR2 LQKENI, per germline. V was shortened by 4 bases and J by 1 base, with 10 bases between the two germline ends. The CDR3 length is 14 residues.

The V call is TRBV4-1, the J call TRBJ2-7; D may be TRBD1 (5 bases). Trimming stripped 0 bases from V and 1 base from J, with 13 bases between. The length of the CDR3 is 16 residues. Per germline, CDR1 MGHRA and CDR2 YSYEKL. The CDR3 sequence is CASSQEGAGPSYEQYF. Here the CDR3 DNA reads TGCGCCAGCAGCCAAGAGGGTGCAGGGCCATCCTACGAGCAGTACTTC.

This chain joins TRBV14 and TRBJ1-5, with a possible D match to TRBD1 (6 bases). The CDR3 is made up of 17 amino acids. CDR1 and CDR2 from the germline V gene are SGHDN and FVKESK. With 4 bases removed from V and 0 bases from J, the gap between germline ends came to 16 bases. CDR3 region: CASSRLRGQYSNQPQHF. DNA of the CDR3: TGTGCCAGCAGCCGCCTAAGAGGACAGTATAGCAATCAGCCCCAGCATTTT.

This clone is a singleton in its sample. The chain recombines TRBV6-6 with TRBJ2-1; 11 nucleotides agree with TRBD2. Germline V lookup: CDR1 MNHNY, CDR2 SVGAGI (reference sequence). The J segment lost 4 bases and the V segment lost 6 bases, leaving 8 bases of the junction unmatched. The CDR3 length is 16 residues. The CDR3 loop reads CASSTDGTSGYNEQFF. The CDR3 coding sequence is TGTGCCAGCAGCACTGACGGGACTAGCGGTTACAATGAGCAGTTCTTC.

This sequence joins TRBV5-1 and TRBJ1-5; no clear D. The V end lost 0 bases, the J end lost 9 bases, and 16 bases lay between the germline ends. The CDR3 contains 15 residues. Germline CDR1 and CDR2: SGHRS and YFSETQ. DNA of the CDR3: TGCGCCAGCAGCTTGGCTGGAGGCCCGGGGAGGCCCCAGCATTTT. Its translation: CASSLAGGPGRPQHF.

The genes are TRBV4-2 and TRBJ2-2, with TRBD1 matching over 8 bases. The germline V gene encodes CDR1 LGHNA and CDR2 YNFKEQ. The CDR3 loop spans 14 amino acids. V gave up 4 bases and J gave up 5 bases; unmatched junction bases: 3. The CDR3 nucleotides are TGTGCCAGCAGCCGGCAGGGGGCGACCGGGGAGCTGTTTTTT. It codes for CASSRQGATGELFF.

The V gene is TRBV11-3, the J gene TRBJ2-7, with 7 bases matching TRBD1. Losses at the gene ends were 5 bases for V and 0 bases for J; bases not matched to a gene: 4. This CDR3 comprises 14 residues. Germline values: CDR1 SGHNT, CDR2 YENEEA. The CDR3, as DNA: TGTGCCAGCAGCCCCCGGGACAGCTCCTACGAGCAGTACTTC. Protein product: CASSPRDSSYEQYF.

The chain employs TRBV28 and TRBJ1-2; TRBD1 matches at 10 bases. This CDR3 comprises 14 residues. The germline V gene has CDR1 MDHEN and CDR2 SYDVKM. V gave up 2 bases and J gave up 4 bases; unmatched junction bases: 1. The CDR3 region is CASSLDRGPYGYTF. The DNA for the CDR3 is TGTGCCAGCAGTTTAGACAGGGGGCCCTATGGCTACACCTTC.

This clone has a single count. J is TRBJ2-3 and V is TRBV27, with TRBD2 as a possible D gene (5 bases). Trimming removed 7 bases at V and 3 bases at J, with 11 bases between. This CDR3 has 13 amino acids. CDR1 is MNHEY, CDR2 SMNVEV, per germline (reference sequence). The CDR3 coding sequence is TGTGCCAGCACAATCCGGGGTACAGATACGCAGTATTTT. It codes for CASTIRGTDTQYF.

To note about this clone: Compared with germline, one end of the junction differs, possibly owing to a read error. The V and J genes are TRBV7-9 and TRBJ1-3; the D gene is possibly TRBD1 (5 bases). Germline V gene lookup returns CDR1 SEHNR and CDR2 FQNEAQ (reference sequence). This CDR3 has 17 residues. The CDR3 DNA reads TGTGCCAGCAGCTTGACCGGGACTGTCCCCTCTGGCAACACCATATATTTT. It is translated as CASSLTGTVPSGNTIYF.

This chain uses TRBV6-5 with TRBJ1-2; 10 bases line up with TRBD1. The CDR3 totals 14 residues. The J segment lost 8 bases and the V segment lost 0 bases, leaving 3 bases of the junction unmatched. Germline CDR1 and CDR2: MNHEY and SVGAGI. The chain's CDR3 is CASSYSGQGRGYTF. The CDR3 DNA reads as TGTGCCAGCAGTTACTCGGGACAGGGGCGAGGCTACACCTTC.

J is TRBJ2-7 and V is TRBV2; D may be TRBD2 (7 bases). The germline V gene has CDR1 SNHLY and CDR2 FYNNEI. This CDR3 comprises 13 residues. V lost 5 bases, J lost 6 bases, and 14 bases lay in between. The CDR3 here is CASSMRGGVEQYF. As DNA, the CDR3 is TGTGCCAGCAGTATGAGGGGGGGGGTCGAGCAGTACTTC.

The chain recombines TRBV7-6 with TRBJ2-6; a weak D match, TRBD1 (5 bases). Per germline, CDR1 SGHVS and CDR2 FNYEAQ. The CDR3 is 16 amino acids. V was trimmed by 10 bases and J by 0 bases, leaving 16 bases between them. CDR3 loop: CAIEGVPLSGANVLTF. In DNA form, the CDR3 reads TGTGCCATCGAAGGGGTTCCCCTCTCTGGGGCCAACGTCCTGACTTTC. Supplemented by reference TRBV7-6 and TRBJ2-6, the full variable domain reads GAGVSQSPRYKVTKRGQDVALRCDPISGHVSLYWYRQALGQGPEFLTYFNYEAQQDKSGLPNDRFSAERPEGSISTLTIQRTEQRDSAMYRCAIEGVPLSGANVLTFGAGSRLTVL.

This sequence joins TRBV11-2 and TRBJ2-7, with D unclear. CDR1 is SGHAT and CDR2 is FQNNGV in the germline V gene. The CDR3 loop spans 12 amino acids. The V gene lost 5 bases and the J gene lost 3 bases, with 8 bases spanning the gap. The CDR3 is CASSPYSYEQYF. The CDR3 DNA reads TGTGCCAGCAGCCCCTACAGCTACGAGCAGTACTTC. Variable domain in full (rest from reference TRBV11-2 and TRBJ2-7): EAGVAQSPRYKIIEKRQSVAFWCNPISGHATLYWYQQILGQGPKLLIQFQNNGVVDDSQLPKDRFSAERLKGVDSTLKIQPAKLEDSAVYLCASSPYSYEQYFGPGTRLTVT.

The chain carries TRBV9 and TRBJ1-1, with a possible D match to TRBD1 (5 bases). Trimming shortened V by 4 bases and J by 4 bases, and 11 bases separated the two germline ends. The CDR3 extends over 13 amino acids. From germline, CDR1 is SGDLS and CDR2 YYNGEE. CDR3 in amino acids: CASSPNGGTEAFF. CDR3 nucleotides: TGTGCCAGCAGCCCTAACGGGGGCACTGAAGCTTTCTTT.

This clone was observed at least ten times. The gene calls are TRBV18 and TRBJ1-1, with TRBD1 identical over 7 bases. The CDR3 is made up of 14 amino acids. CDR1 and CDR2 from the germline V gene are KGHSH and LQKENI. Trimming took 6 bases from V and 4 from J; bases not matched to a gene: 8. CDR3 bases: TGTGCCAGCTCTCCGGGACAGTCGGCCACTGAAGCTTTCTTT. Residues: CASSPGQSATEAFF.

The CDR3 is CASISLESNQPQHF. For the CDR3, the DNA is TGTGCCAGCATTTCTTTAGAGAGCAATCAGCCCCAGCATTTT. V usage is TRBV12-1 and J usage is TRBJ1-5. TRBV12-1 is deemed a pseudogene. This CDR3 is built from 14 residues.

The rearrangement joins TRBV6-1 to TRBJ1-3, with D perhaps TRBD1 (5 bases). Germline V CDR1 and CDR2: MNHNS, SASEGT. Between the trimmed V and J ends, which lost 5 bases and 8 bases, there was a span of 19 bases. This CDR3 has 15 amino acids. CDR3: CASSLTQDSADTIYF. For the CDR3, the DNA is TGTGCCAGCAGTTTGACCCAAGACAGCGCTGACACCATATATTTT.

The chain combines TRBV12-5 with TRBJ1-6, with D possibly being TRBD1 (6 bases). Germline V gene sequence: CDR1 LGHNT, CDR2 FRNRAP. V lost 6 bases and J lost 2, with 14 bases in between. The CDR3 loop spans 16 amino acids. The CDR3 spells CASGPIGGPYNSPLHF. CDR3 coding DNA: TGTGCTAGTGGCCCCATTGGGGGCCCCTATAATTCACCCCTCCACTTT. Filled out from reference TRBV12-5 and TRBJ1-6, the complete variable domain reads DARVTQTPRHKVTEMGQEVTMRCQPILGHNTVFWYRQTMMQGLELLAYFRNRAPLDDSGMPKDRFSAEMPDATLATLKIQPSEPRDSAVYFCASGPIGGPYNSPLHFGNGTRLTVT.

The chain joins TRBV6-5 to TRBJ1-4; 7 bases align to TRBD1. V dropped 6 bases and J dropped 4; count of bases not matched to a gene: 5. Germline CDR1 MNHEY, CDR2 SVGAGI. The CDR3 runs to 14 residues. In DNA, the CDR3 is TGTGCCAGCAGCGGACAGGCGGGTAATGAAAAACTGTTTTTT. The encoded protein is CASSGQAGNEKLFF.

CDR3 sequence (DNA): TGCGCCAGCAGCTTGCGAGACAGAGAACCAACTAATGAAAAACTGTTTTTT. Translation gives CASSLRDREPTNEKLFF. The chain combines TRBV5-1 with TRBJ1-4; a weak D match, TRBD1 (5 bases). V was shortened by 1 base and J by 0 bases, with 13 bases between the two germline ends. The CDR3 is 17 residues long. The germline CDR1 and CDR2 sequences are SGHRS and YFSETQ.

The CDR3 sequence is CASTSARGPYEQYF. The CDR3 DNA is TGTGCCAGTACCTCGGCTAGGGGCCCCTACGAGCAGTACTTC. This chain joins TRBV19 and TRBJ2-7, with D maybe TRBD1 (5 bases). This CDR3 is built from 14 residues. The V end lost 7 bases, the J end lost 2 bases, and 15 bases lay between the germline ends. CDR1 is LNHDA and CDR2 is SQIVND in the germline V gene (reference sequence).

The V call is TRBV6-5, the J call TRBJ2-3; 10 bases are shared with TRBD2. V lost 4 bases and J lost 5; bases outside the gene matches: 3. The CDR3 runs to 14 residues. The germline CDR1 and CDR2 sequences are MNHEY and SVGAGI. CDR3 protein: CASSLAGGGDTQYF. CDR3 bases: TGTGCCAGCAGTTTAGCGGGGGGAGGAGATACGCAGTATTTT.